The rows below give T cell receptor beta chains drawn from one sample of a study of control samples from healthy donors and cancer patients. Sequencing was performed with immunoSEQ multiplex PCR; in TCRdb, only in-frame clones are kept and a portion is missing. The sample carries 350,000 to 450,000 clones, about 93% recorded once. Sequenced: PBMCs. The receptor source for this set is a man aged 40-49 years with head and neck cancer. Both conserved end residues are part of each CDR3. The order of the fields is J gene, D gene, clone size, V gene, CDR3 protein, CDR3 DNA. The D gene is left open where the match is weak. Clone size, where shown, is once, few, many, or a class for clones that have expanded.

TRBJ2-1 | - | once | TRBV28 | CASRLGGSYNEQFF | TGTGCCAGCAGACTGGGGGGCTCCTACAATGAGCAGTTCTTC
TRBJ1-2 | - | - | TRBV5-1 | CASSSGYADYGYTF | TGCGCCAGCAGCTCGGGGTATGCGGACTATGGCTACACCTTC
TRBJ2-7 | - | - | TRBV1 | CTSPGAWCYEQYF | TGCACGAGTCCGGGGGCTTGGTGCTACGAGCAGTACTTC
TRBJ2-7 | - | once | TRBV14 | CASSPRRRATPYEQYF | TGTGCCAGCAGCCCCAGGCGCAGGGCGACACCCTACGAGCAGTACTTC
TRBJ1-5 | - | - | TRBV7-9 | CASSLQGSNQPQHF | TGTGCCAGCAGCCTACAGGGAAGCAATCAGCCCCAGCATTTT
TRBJ1-6 | - | - | TRBV6-1 | CASSEDGLTPNSPLHF | TGTGCCAGCAGTGAAGACGGCCTAACACCAAATTCACCCCTCCACTTT
TRBJ2-1 | TRBD2 | once | TRBV4-3 | CASSQEGSGGGTYNEQFF | TGCGCCAGCAGCCAAGAGGGGAGTGGGGGGGGGACCTACAATGAGCAGTTCTTC
TRBJ2-1 | - | - | TRBV4-1 | CASSPYGGRSSYNEQFF | TGCGCCAGCAGCCCGTATGGGGGGCGGAGCTCCTACAATGAGCAGTTCTTC
TRBJ1-6 | TRBD1 | - | TRBV30 | CASDRDNSPLHF | TGTGCCTCAGACAGGGATAATTCACCCCTCCACTTT
TRBJ2-1 | - | once | TRBV7-2 | CASSLAGPANEQFF | TGTGCCAGCAGCTTAGCTGGTCCGGCAAATGAGCAGTTCTTC
TRBJ2-7 | TRBD2 | - | TRBV2 | CASQTATPTSVGYEQYF | TGTGCCAGTCAGACCGCTACTCCGACTAGCGTGGGATACGAGCAGTACTTC
TRBJ2-7 | - | - | TRBV6-5 | CASSSVTGWNEQYF | TGTGCCAGCAGTTCGGTGACAGGCTGGAACGAGCAGTACTTC
TRBJ2-1 | TRBD2 | once | TRBV19 | CASSTQRLAGNYNEQFF | TGTGCCAGTAGTACCCAACGACTAGCGGGAAACTACAATGAGCAGTTCTTC
TRBJ1-1 | TRBD1 | - | TRBV28 | CASSLSQGATFF | TGTGCCAGCAGTTTATCCCAGGGGGCGACTTTCTTT
TRBJ1-1 | TRBD1 | - | TRBV28 | CASSSDSGTGVFGTEAFF | TGTGCCAGCAGTTCCGATTCCGGGACAGGGGTGTTCGGAACTGAAGCTTTCTTT
TRBJ2-7 | TRBD1 | - | TRBV11-2 | CASSLLGQATYEQYF | TGTGCCAGCAGCCTCTTAGGACAGGCAACCTACGAGCAGTACTTC
TRBJ2-1 | - | - | TRBV5-1 | CASSLALLVLRDEQFF | TGCGCCAGCAGCTTGGCTCTACTAGTGTTGAGGGATGAGCAGTTCTTC
TRBJ2-6 | - | - | TRBV4-1 | CASSQDAEGANSGANVLTF | TGCGCCAGCAGCCAAGATGCGGAGGGGGCGAATTCTGGGGCCAACGTCCTGACTTTC
TRBJ2-1 | - | - | TRBV29-1 | CSVGDLGYNEQFF | TGCAGCGTTGGAGATCTGGGTTACAATGAGCAGTTCTTC
TRBJ1-2 | - | - | TRBV28 | CASSSSTQPRGYTF | TGTGCCAGCAGTTCCTCGACACAGCCGAGGGGCTACACCTTC
TRBJ1-1 | - | - | TRBV13 | CASSIRGANTEAFF | TGTGCCAGCAGTATCCGGGGGGCGAACACTGAAGCTTTCTTT
TRBJ2-1 | TRBD2 | - | TRBV24-1 | CATSVGGGSVNEQFF | TGTGCCACCAGTGTTGGCGGGGGGTCCGTAAATGAGCAGTTCTTC
TRBJ1-1 | - | - | TRBV7-9 | CASSPLWNAEAFF | TGTGCCAGCAGCCCACTCTGGAACGCTGAAGCTTTCTTT
TRBJ1-3 | - | - | TRBV19 | CASRETPAGNTIYF | TGTGCCAGTAGAGAGACCCCGGCTGGAAACACCATATATTTT
TRBJ2-5 | TRBD1 | - | TRBV5-4 | CASSLQGEETQYF | TGTGCCAGCAGCTTACAGGGGGAAGAGACCCAGTACTTC
TRBJ2-2 | TRBD1 | once | TRBV5-1 | CASSFTGVTGELFF | TGCGCCAGCAGCTTCACAGGGGTTACCGGGGAGCTGTTTTTT
TRBJ1-6 | TRBD1 | many | TRBV11-2 | CASSGQGNNSPLHF | TGTGCCAGCAGCGGACAGGGGAACAATTCACCCCTCCACTTT